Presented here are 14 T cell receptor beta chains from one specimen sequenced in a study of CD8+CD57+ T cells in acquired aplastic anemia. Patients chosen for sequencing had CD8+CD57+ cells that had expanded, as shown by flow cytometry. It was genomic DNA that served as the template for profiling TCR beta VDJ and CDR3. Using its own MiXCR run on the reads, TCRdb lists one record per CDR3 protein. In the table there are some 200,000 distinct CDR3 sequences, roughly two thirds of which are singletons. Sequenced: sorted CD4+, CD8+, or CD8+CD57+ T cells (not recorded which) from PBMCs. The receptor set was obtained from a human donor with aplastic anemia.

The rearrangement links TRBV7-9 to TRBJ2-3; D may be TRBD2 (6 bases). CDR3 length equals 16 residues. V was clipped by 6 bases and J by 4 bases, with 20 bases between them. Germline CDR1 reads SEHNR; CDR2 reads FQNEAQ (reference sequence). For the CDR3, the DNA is TGTGCCAGCAGGAGGAGGAGGGACTCAGCGGCAGATACGCAGTATTTT. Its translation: CASRRRRDSAADTQYF.

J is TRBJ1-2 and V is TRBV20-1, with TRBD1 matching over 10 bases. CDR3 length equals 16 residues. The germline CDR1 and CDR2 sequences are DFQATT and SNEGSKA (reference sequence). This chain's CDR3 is CSTVPGQGNDNYGYTF. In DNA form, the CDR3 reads TGCAGCACTGTCCCGGGACAGGGGAACGACAACTATGGCTACACCTTC.

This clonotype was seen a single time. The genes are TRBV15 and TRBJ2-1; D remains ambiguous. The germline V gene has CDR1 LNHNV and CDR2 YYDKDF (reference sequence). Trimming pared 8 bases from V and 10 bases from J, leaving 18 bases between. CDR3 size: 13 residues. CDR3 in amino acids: CATGNLGNSEQFF. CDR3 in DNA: TGTGCCACCGGAAACCTCGGTAACTCCGAGCAGTTCTTC.

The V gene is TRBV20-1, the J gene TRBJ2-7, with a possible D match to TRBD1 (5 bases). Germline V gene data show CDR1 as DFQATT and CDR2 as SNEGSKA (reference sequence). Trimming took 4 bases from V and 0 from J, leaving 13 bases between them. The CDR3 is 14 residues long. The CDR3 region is CSANNWGSSYEQYF. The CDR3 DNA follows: TGCAGTGCTAACAACTGGGGCAGCTCCTACGAGCAGTACTTC.

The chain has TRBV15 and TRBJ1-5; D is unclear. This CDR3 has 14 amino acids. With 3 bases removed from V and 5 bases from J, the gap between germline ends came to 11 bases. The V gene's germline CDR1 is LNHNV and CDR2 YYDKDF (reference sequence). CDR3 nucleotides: TGTGCCACCAGCAGTGTGGGCCTGGATCAGCCCCAGCATTTT. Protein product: CATSSVGLDQPQHF.

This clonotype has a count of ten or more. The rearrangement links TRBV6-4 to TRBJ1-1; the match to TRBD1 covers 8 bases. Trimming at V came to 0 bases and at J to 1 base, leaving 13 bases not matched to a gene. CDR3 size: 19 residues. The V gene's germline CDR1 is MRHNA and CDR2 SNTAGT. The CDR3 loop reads CASSDSEWVQGVRNTEAFF. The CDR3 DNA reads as TGTGCCAGCAGTGACTCAGAATGGGTACAGGGGGTGAGGAACACTGAAGCTTTCTTT.

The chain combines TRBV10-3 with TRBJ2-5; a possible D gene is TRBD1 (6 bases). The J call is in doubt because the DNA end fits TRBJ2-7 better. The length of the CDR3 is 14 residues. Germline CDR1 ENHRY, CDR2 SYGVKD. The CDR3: CAINPGTSSYEQYF. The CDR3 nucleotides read TGTGCCATCAACCCTGGGACAAGCTCCTACGAGCAGTACTTC.

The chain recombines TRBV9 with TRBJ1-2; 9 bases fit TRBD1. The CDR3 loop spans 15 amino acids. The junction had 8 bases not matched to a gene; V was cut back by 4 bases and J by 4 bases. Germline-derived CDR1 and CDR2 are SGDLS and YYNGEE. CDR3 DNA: TGTGCCAGCAGCCTAGAACAGGGGGCGGTCTATGGCTACACCTTC. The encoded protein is CASSLEQGAVYGYTF.

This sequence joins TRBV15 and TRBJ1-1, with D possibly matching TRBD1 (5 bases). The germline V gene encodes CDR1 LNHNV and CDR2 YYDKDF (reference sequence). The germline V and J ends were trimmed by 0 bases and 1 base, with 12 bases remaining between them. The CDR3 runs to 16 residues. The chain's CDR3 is CATSRDRTRSNTEAFF. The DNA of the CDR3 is TGTGCCACCAGCAGAGACAGGACACGGTCGAACACTGAAGCTTTCTTT. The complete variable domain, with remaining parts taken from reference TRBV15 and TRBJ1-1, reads DAMVIQNPRYQVTQFGKPVTLSCSQTLNHNVMYWYQQKSSQAPKLLFHYYDKDFNNEADTPDNFQSRRPNTSFCFLDIRSPGLGDTAMYLCATSRDRTRSNTEAFFGQGTRLTVV.

The CDR3 nucleotides read TGTGCCACCAGTGGACAGGGTTTAGGTGAGCAGTTCTTC. Encoded protein: CATSGQGLGEQFF. The V gene is TRBV24-1, the J gene TRBJ2-1; 7 bases fit TRBD1. CDR1 and CDR2 from the germline V gene are KGHDR and SFDVKD. The CDR3 runs to 13 residues. V was clipped by 5 bases and J by 9 bases; unmatched bases: 6.

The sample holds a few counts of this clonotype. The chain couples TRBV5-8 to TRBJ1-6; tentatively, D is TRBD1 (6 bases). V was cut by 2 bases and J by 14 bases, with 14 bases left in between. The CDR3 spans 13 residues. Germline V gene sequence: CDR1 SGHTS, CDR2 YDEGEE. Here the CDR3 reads CASSFRGALSLHF. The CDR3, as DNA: TGTGCCAGCAGCTTCCGGGGGGCACTCTCCCTCCACTTT.

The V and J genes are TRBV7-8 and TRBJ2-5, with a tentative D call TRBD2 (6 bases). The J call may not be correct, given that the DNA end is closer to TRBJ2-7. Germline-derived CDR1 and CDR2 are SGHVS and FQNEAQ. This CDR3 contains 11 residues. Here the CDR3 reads CASRGLGEQYF. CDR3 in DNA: TGTGCCAGCAGGGGACTTGGCGAGCAGTACTTC.

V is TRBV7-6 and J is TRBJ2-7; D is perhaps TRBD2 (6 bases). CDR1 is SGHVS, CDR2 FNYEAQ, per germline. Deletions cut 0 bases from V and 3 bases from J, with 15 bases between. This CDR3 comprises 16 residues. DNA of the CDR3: TGTGCCAGCAGCTTAGCGCGTAGCGGCGGTATCTACGAGCAGTACTTC. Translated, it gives CASSLARSGGIYEQYF.

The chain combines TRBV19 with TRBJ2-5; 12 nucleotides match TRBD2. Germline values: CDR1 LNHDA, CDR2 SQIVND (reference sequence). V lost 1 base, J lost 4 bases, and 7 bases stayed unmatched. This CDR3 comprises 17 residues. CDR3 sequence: CASSIALAGGQGETQYF. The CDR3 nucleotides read TGTGCCAGTAGTATAGCCCTAGCGGGGGGGCAGGGAGAGACCCAGTACTTC.